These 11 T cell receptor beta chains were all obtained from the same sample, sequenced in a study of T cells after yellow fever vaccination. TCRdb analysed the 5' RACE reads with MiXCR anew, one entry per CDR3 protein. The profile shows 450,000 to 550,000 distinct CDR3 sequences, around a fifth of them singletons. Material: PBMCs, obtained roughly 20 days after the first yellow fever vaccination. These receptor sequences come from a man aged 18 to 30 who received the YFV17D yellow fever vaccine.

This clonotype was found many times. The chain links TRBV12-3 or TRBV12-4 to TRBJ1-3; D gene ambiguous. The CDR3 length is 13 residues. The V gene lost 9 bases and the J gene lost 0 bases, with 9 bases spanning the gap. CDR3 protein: CASILSSGNTIYF. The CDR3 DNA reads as TGTGCCAGTATCCTAAGCTCTGGAAACACCATATATTTT.

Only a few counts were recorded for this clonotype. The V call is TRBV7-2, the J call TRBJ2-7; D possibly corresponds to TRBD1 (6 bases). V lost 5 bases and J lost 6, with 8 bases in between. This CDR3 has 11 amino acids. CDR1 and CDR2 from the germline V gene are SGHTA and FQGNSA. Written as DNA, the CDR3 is TGTGCCAGCAGCCCCAGGGGCGAGCAGTACTTC. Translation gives CASSPRGEQYF. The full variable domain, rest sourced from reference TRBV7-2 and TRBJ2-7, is GAGVSQSPSNKVTEKGKDVELRCDPISGHTALYWYRQSLGQGLEFLIYFQGNSAPDKSGLPSDRFSAERTGGSVSTLTIQRTQQEDSAVYLCASSPRGEQYFGPGTRLTVT.

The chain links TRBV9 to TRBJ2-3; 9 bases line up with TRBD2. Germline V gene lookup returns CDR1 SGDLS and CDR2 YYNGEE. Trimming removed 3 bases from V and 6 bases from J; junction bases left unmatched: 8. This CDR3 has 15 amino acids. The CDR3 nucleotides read TGTGCCAGCAGCGGCACCGGGACTAGCCTCGATACGCAGTATTTT. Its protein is CASSGTGTSLDTQYF. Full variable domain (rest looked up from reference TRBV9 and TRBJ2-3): DSGVTQTPKHLITATGQRVTLRCSPRSGDLSVYWYQQSLDQGLQFLIQYYNGEERAKGNILERFSAQQFPDLHSELNLSSLELGDSALYFCASSGTGTSLDTQYFGPGTRLTVL.

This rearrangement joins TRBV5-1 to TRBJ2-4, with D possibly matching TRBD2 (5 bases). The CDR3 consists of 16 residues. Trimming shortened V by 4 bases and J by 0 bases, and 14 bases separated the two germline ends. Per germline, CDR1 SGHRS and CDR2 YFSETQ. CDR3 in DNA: TGCGCCAGCAGCCCCCTCGGGGTAATAGCCAAAAACATTCAGTACTTC. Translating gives CASSPLGVIAKNIQYF.

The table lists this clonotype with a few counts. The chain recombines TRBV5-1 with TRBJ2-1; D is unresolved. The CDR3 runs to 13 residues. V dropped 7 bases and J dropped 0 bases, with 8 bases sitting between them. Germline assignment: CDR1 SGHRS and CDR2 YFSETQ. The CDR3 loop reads CASATDSYNEQFF. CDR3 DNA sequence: TGCGCCAGCGCGACCGACTCCTACAATGAGCAGTTCTTC.

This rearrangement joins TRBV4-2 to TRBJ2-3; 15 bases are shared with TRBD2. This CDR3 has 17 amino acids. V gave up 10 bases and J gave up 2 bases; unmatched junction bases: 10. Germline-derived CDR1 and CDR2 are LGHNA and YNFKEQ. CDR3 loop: CATSGTSGGIVTDTQYF. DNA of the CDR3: TGTGCCACCTCCGGGACTAGCGGGGGGATTGTCACAGATACGCAGTATTTT.

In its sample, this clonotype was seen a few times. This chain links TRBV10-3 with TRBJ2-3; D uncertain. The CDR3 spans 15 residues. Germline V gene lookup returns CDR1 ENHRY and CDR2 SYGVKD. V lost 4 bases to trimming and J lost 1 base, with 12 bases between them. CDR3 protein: CAISGRGRGTDTQYF. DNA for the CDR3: TGTGCCATCAGTGGCCGTGGAAGGGGCACAGATACGCAGTATTTT.

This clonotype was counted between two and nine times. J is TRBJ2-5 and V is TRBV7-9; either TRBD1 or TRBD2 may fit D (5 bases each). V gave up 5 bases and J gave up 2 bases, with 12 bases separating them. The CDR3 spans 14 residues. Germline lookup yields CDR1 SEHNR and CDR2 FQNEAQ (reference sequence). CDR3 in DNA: TGTGCCAGCAGCCGGGGACCCCGGCAAGAGACCCAGTACTTC. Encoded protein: CASSRGPRQETQYF. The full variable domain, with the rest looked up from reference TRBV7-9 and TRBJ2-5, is DTGVSQNPRHKITKRGQNVTFRCDPISEHNRLYWYRQTLGQGPEFLTYFQNEAQLEKSRLLSDRFSAERPKGSFSTLEIQRTEQGDSAMYLCASSRGPRQETQYFGPGTRLLVL.

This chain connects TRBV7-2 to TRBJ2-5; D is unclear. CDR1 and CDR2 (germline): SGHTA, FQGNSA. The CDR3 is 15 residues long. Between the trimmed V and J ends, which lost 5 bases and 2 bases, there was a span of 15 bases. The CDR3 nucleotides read TGTGCCAGCAGCCCCTGGCGCGCACAGCAAGAGACCCAGTACTTC. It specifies CASSPWRAQQETQYF.

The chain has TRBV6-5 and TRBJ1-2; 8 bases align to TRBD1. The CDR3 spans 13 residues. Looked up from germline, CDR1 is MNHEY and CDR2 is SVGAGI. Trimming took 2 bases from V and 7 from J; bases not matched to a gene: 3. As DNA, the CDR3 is TGTGCCAGCAGTTACATCGGGACAGGTGGCTACACCTTC. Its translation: CASSYIGTGGYTF.

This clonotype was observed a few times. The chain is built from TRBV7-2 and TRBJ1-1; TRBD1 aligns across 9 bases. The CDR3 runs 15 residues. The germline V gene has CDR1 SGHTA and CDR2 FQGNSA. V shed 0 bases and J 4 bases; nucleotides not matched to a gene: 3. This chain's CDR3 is CASSLAWTGVTEAFF. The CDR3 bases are TGTGCCAGCAGCTTAGCGTGGACAGGGGTCACTGAAGCTTTCTTT.